This entry lists 25 T cell receptor beta chains sequenced from one sample in a study of blood T cell repertoires in COVID-19. Generated by immunoSEQ multiplex PCR, the TCRdb table keeps only in-frame clones and is missing some. In the table there are around 120,000 clones, just under 85% of which are singletons. The sequenced sample consisted of peripheral blood. The receptors stem from a man aged 65-85 years with active or convalescent COVID-19.

The rearrangement joins TRBV15 to TRBJ2-1; 7 positions match TRBD2. The J segment lost 5 bases and the V segment lost 0 bases, leaving 4 bases of the junction unmatched. From germline, CDR1 is LNHNV and CDR2 YYDKDF (reference sequence). This CDR3 comprises 15 residues. Written as DNA, the CDR3 is TGTGCCACCAGCAGAGATTACCTAGCGGACAATGAGCAGTTCTTC. Translation: CATSRDYLADNEQFF. The entire variable domain, with the rest obtained from reference TRBV15 and TRBJ2-1, is as follows: DAMVIQNPRYQVTQFGKPVTLSCSQTLNHNVMYWYQQKSSQAPKLLFHYYDKDFNNEADTPDNFQSRRPNTSFCFLDIRSPGLGDTAMYLCATSRDYLADNEQFFGPGTRLTVL.

The CDR3 here is CASSPARQGFRPSVGGYTF. The CDR3 DNA is TGTGCCAGCAGCCCCGCTCGTCAGGGCTTCAGACCCTCAGTGGGTGGCTACACCTTC. The V call is TRBV7-8, the J call TRBJ1-2; D might be TRBD1 (5 bases). Deletions cut 5 bases from V and 7 bases from J, with 32 bases between. The CDR3 runs 19 residues. Germline assignment: CDR1 SGHVS and CDR2 FQNEAQ.

The chain uses TRBV28 and TRBJ2-7, with D maybe TRBD1 (6 bases). Per the germline V gene, CDR1 is MDHEN and CDR2 is SYDVKM. The CDR3 contains 15 residues. The V end was cut by 7 bases, the J end by 1 base, with 17 bases between. The CDR3 DNA reads as TGTGCCAGCACCACCACAGGGTTTAGGTCCTACGAGCAGTACTTC. Amino acids: CASTTTGFRSYEQYF.

The genes are TRBV10-3 and TRBJ1-2, with TRBD1 matching 10 bases. Trimming took 7 bases from V and 3 from J; bases not matched to a gene: 2. This CDR3 has 13 residues. Germline-derived CDR1 and CDR2 are ENHRY and SYGVKD. The CDR3 sequence: CAITTGGDYGYTF. The CDR3 nucleotides are TGTGCCATCACGACAGGGGGCGACTATGGCTACACCTTC.

The chain employs TRBV7-2 and TRBJ1-2; 8 nucleotides line up with TRBD1. The CDR3 contains 15 residues. Germline values: CDR1 SGHTA, CDR2 FQGNSA. Germline trimming cut 5 bases from V and 7 bases from J; bases unmatched to any gene: 12. The CDR3 DNA reads as TGTGCCAGCAGCCTTGCGACAGGGGAGACCTCTGGCTACACCTTC. Its translation is CASSLATGETSGYTF.

The CDR3 protein is CASTLRQGSIIYTF. The CDR3 DNA reads as TGTGCCAGCACCCTCAGGCAGGGGTCCATAATCTACACCTTC. The genes are TRBV6-5 and TRBJ1-2; tentatively, D is TRBD1 (6 bases). CDR1 and CDR2 (germline): MNHEY, SVGAGI. V shed 7 bases and J shed 10 bases, with 22 bases lying between them. The CDR3 extends over 14 amino acids.

V usage is TRBV3-1 (or the pseudogene TRBV3-2) and J usage is TRBJ2-7; TRBD2 aligns across 12 bases. Germline V gene data show CDR1 as LGHDT and CDR2 as YNNKEL (reference sequence). This CDR3 comprises 17 residues. V trimming: 4 bases; J trimming: 4 bases; junction bases outside the gene matches: 11. CDR3 nucleotides: TGTGCCAGCAGCCTAAGGAAGCTAGCGGGGGGGGAGTACGAGCAGTACTTC. Translating gives CASSLRKLAGGEYEQYF.

The chain couples TRBV11-2 to TRBJ1-4; TRBD1 is a possible D gene (6 bases). The V and J ends lost 5 bases and 8 bases respectively, with 12 bases between them. The CDR3 loop spans 13 amino acids. Germline V gives CDR1 SGHAT, CDR2 FQNNGV. CDR3 residues: CASSRGGWEKLFF. CDR3 bases: TGTGCCAGCAGCAGGGGGGGCTGGGAAAAACTGTTTTTT.

V gene TRBV27 combines with J gene TRBJ1-1; D not resolved. With 8 bases removed from V and 6 bases from J, the gap between germline ends came to 13 bases. This CDR3 region has 12 residues. Germline V gene sequence: CDR1 MNHEY, CDR2 SMNVEV (reference sequence). CDR3 sequence reads: CASGRAQSEAFF. The CDR3 coding sequence is TGTGCCAGCGGGAGGGCGCAATCTGAAGCTTTCTTT.

The rearrangement joins TRBV4-1 to TRBJ2-3, with D possibly TRBD1 on 6 matching bases. Germline CDR1 MGHRA, CDR2 YSYEKL. Trimming removed 4 bases at V and 0 bases at J, with 11 bases between. This CDR3 spans 15 amino acids. CDR3 in amino acids: CASSPTGFSTDTQYF. The CDR3 DNA sequence: TGCGCCAGCAGCCCTACAGGGTTTAGCACAGATACGCAGTATTTT.

The rearrangement joins TRBV4-2 to TRBJ2-5; 13 bases align to TRBD2. CDR3 size: 17 residues. The junction had 3 bases not matched to a gene; V was cut back by 0 bases and J by 2 bases. From germline, CDR1 is LGHNA and CDR2 YNFKEQ. The CDR3 sequence: CASSQDPLAGGQETQYF. The CDR3 nucleotides read TGTGCCAGCAGCCAAGATCCACTAGCGGGGGGGCAAGAGACCCAGTACTTC.

This chain uses TRBV9 with TRBJ2-1; possibly TRBD2 for D (6 bases). Looked up from germline, CDR1 is SGDLS and CDR2 is YYNGEE. CDR3 length: 15 amino acids. V lost 3 bases and J 7 bases, leaving 17 bases between the germline ends. This CDR3 is CASSEVAGRRNEQFF. Written as DNA, the CDR3 is TGTGCCAGCAGCGAGGTAGCCGGGAGACGGAATGAGCAGTTCTTC.

The CDR3 DNA sequence: TGTGCCAGCAGCCAAGATGGTAGCGGGGGAGGGGAGAATCAAGAGACCCAGTACTTC. It codes for CASSQDGSGGGENQETQYF. The rearrangement joins TRBV4-2 to TRBJ2-5; 9 nucleotides align to TRBD2. Trimming took 0 bases from V and 2 from J; bases not matched to a gene: 13. Germline V gene sequence: CDR1 LGHNA, CDR2 YNFKEQ. The CDR3 has 19 residues.

The chain carries TRBV7-2 and TRBJ1-5; D is perhaps TRBD1 (5 bases). The CDR3 extends over 15 amino acids. In germline, CDR1 is SGHTA, CDR2 FQGNSA. Trimming removed 2 bases from V and 6 bases from J, with 14 bases in between. The CDR3 here is CASSLSWGDGQPQHF. For the CDR3, the DNA is TGTGCCAGCAGCTTATCATGGGGGGATGGTCAGCCCCAGCATTTT.

The CDR3 reads CASSNRHLDGRQYF. The CDR3 DNA reads TGTGCCAGCAGCAACCGACACCTTGATGGGCGGCAGTACTTC. The chain combines TRBV5-8 with TRBJ2-7; no clear D. The CDR3 is made up of 14 amino acids. Germline V gene sequence: CDR1 SGHTS, CDR2 YDEGEE. The V gene lost 4 bases and the J gene lost 9 bases, with 20 bases spanning the gap.

V usage is TRBV18 and J usage is TRBJ2-1; 11 positions agree with TRBD1. CDR3 length: 14 amino acids. CDR1 is KGHSH, CDR2 LQKENI, per germline. Losses at the gene ends were 5 bases for V and 6 bases for J; bases not matched to a gene: 3. The DNA for the CDR3 is TGTGCCAGCTCAGGGACAGGGGGAGGCAATGAGCAGTTCTTC. Amino acids: CASSGTGGGNEQFF.

This chain links TRBV5-1 with TRBJ2-5; 9 bases fit TRBD1. CDR1 is SGHRS, CDR2 YFSETQ, per germline. V gave up 0 bases and J gave up 5 bases; unmatched junction bases: 8. There are 16 residues in the CDR3. The CDR3 DNA sequence: TGCGCCAGCAGCTTGGGGAACAGGGGGCGCGGCGAGACCCAGTACTTC. This gives the protein CASSLGNRGRGETQYF.

DNA for the CDR3: TGTGCCAGCGCCGTGGGGGACGGGAGGGCCCCAGATACGCAGTATTTT. Translated: CASAVGDGRAPDTQYF. The chain couples TRBV7-6 to TRBJ2-3; 8 positions match TRBD2. The CDR3 loop spans 16 amino acids. From germline, CDR1 is SGHVS and CDR2 FNYEAQ. V lost 8 bases and J lost 4; bases outside the gene matches: 14.

The V gene is TRBV27, the J gene TRBJ2-7; 7 bases agree with TRBD2. V was pared by 4 bases and J by 1 base, with 7 bases of the junction left unmatched. Per the germline V gene, CDR1 is MNHEY and CDR2 is SMNVEV (reference sequence). The CDR3 totals 15 residues. In nucleotides, the CDR3 is TGTGCCAGCAGTTCCCCAGGAGCGGGGTCCTACGAGCAGTACTTC. Translating gives CASSSPGAGSYEQYF.

The J gene is TRBJ1-2, the V gene TRBV29-1; D might be TRBD1 (5 bases). The CDR3 has 14 residues. The V end lost 2 bases, the J end lost 4 bases, and 14 bases lay between the germline ends. Per the germline V gene, CDR1 is SQVTM and CDR2 is ANQGSEA. CDR3 sequence (DNA): TGCAGCGTTGAACGTCCAGGGTCCCCCTATGGCTACACCTTC. Amino acids: CSVERPGSPYGYTF.

The chain recombines TRBV15 with TRBJ2-7; tentative D call: TRBD2 (6 bases). Trimming shortened V by 0 bases and J by 0 bases, and 12 bases separated the two germline ends. Looked up from germline, CDR1 is LNHNV and CDR2 is YYDKDF (reference sequence). The CDR3 spans 16 residues. The CDR3 DNA follows: TGTGCCACCAGCAGAGATCTTCTAGCGAACTCCTACGAGCAGTACTTC. It specifies CATSRDLLANSYEQYF.

The V and J genes are TRBV19 and TRBJ2-7; 8 bases line up with TRBD1. The CDR3 is 16 residues long. The V gene's germline CDR1 is LNHDA and CDR2 SQIVND (reference sequence). J gave up 3 bases and V 6 bases, and 13 bases lay outside the gene matches. The CDR3 region is CASSKTGQGFYYEQYF. CDR3 nucleotide sequence: TGTGCCAGTAGCAAAACCGGACAGGGATTTTACTACGAGCAGTACTTC.

The CDR3 sequence: CASSPPGATREKLFF. The CDR3, as DNA: TGCGCCAGCAGCCCACCCGGTGCGACACGAGAAAAACTGTTTTTT. The gene calls are TRBV4-1 and TRBJ1-4; no clear D gene. The CDR3 is 15 amino acids. V was cut by 4 bases and J by 8 bases, with 17 bases left in between. Germline V gives CDR1 MGHRA, CDR2 YSYEKL.

This chain uses TRBV5-4 with TRBJ2-5; tentatively, D is TRBD1 (5 bases). CDR1 and CDR2 from the germline V gene are SGHNT and YYREEE (reference sequence). With 0 bases removed from V and 5 bases from J, the gap between germline ends came to 11 bases. The CDR3 length is 14 residues. The CDR3 region has the DNA TGTGCCAGCAGCTTGGCTGGGGCAGGGGAGACCCAGTACTTC. As protein: CASSLAGAGETQYF.

The rearrangement joins TRBV30 to TRBJ2-7; D is unclear. CDR3 size: 11 residues. The germline V gene has CDR1 GTSNPN and CDR2 SVGIG (reference sequence). V dropped 1 base and J dropped 7 bases, with 8 bases sitting between them. This CDR3 reads CAWSARREQYF. CDR3 nucleotide sequence: TGTGCCTGGAGTGCGCGTCGTGAGCAGTACTTC. Full variable domain (outside the CDR3, taken from reference TRBV30 and TRBJ2-7): SQTIHQWPATLVQPVGSPLSLECTVEGTSNPNLYWYRQAAGRGLQLLFYSVGIGQISSEVPQNLSASRPQDRQFILSSKKLLLSDSGFYLCAWSARREQYFGPGTRLTVT.